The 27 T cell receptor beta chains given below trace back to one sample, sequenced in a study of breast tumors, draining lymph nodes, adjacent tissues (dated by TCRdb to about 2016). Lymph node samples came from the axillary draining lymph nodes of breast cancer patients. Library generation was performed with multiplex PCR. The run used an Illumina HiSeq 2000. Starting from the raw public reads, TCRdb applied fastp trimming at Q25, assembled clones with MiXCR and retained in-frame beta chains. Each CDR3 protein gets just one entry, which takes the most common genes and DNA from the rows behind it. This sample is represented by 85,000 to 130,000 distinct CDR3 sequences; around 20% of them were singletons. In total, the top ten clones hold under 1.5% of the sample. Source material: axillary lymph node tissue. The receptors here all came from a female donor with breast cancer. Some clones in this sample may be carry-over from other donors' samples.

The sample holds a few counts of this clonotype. The CDR3 sequence: CASKKTGADTDTQYF. For the CDR3, the DNA is TGTGCCAGCAAAAAGACAGGGGCAGACACAGATACGCAGTATTTT. The J gene is TRBJ2-3, the V gene TRBV6-1; 8 nucleotides agree with TRBD1. V was clipped by 7 bases and J by 2 bases; unmatched bases: 8. CDR1 and CDR2 (germline): MNHNS, SASEGT. The CDR3 contains 15 residues.

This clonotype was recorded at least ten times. CDR3 sequence (DNA): TGTGCCAGCAGCCAAAGGAGGAGCTCCTATAATTCACCCCTCCACTTT. Encoded protein: CASSQRRSSYNSPLHF. This chain uses TRBV14 with TRBJ1-6; D unclear. CDR1 and CDR2 from the germline V gene are SGHDN and FVKESK. This CDR3 region has 16 residues. The germline V and J ends were trimmed by 2 bases and 0 bases, with 8 bases remaining between them.

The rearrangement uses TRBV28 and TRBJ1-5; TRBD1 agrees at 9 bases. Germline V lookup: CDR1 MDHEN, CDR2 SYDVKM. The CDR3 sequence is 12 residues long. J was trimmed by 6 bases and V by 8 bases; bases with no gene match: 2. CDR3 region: CASGQGPQPQHF. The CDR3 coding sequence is TGTGCCAGCGGACAGGGGCCTCAGCCCCAGCATTTT.

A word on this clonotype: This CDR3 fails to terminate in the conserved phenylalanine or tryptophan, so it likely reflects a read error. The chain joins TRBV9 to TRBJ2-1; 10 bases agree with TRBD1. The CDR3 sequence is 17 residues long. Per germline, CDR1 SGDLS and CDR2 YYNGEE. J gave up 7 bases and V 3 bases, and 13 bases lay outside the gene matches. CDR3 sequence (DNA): TGTGCCAGCAGCGGCCCAGTTTCGGGACAGGGGTTAAATGAGCAGTTCCTC. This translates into CASSGPVSGQGLNEQFL.

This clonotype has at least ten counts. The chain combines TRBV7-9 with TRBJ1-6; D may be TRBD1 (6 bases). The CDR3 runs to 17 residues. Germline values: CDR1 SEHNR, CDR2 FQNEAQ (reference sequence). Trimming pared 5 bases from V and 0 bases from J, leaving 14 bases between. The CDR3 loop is CASSERGWGSYNSPLHF. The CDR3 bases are TGTGCCAGCAGCGAAAGGGGGTGGGGCTCCTATAATTCACCCCTCCACTTT.

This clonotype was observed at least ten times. The CDR3 is CASSGLAGGTYNEQFF. The CDR3 nucleotides read TGTGCCAGCAGCGGTCTAGCGGGAGGGACCTACAATGAGCAGTTCTTC. The chain combines TRBV9 with TRBJ2-1; TRBD2 agrees at 12 bases. V gave up 3 bases and J gave up 2 bases; unmatched junction bases: 3. The germline V gene has CDR1 SGDLS and CDR2 YYNGEE. The CDR3 is made up of 16 amino acids.

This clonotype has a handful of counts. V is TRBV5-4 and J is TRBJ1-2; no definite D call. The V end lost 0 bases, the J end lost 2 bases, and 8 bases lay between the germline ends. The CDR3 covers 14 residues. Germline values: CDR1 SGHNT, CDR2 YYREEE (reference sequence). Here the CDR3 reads CASSLGPGNYGYTF. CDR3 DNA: TGTGCCAGCAGCTTGGGGCCGGGGAACTATGGCTACACCTTC.

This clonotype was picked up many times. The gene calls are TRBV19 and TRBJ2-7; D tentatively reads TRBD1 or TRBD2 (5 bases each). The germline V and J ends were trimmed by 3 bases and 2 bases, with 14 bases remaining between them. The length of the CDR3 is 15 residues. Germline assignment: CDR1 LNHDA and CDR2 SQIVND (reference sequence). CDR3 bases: TGTGCCAGTAGTATGGGACGAGTTGACCCCTACGAGCAGTACTTC. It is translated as CASSMGRVDPYEQYF.

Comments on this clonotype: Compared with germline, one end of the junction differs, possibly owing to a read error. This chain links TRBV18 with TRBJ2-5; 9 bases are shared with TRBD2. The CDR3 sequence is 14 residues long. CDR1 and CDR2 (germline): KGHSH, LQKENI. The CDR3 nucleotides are TGTGCCAGCTCACCAGCGGGGGGGCGAGAGACCCATTACTTC. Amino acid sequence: CASSPAGGRETHYF.

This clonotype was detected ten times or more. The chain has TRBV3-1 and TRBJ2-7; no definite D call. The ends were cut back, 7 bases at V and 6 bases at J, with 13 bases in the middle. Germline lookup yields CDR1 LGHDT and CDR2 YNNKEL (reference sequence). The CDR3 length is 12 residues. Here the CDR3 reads CASTGPRREQYF. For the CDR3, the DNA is TGTGCCAGCACCGGACCGCGTCGCGAGCAGTACTTC.

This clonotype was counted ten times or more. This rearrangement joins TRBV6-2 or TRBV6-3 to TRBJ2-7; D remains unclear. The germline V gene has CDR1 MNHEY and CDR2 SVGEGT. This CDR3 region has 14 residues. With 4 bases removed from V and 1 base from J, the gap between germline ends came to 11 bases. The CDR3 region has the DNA TGTGCCAGCAGTTCACCGGGCCGTTCCTACGAGCAGTACTTC. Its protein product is CASSSPGRSYEQYF.

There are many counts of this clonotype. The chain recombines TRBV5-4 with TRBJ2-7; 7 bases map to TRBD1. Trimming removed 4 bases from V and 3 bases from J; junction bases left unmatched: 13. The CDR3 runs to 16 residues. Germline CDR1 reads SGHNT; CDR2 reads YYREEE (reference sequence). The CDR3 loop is CASSPTTGSDGYEQYF. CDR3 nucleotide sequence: TGTGCCAGCAGCCCAACGACAGGGAGCGATGGCTACGAGCAGTACTTC.

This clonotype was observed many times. The CDR3 protein is CASGAPRDSTDTQYF. The CDR3 DNA sequence: TGTGCCAGCGGGGCGCCTCGAGATAGCACAGATACGCAGTATTTT. The rearrangement links TRBV2 to TRBJ2-3, with TRBD1 as a possible D gene (5 bases). V was clipped by 8 bases and J by 0 bases, with 15 bases between them. CDR1 is SNHLY, CDR2 FYNNEI, per germline. This CDR3 region has 15 residues.

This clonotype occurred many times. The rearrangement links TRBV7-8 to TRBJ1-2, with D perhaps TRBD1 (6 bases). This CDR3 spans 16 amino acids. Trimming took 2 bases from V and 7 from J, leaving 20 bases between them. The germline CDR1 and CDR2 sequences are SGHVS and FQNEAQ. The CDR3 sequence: CASSLLGQGSRSGYTF. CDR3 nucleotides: TGTGCCAGCAGCTTATTGGGTCAGGGGTCGAGGAGTGGCTACACCTTC. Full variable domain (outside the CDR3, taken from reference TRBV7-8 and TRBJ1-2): GAGVSQSPRYKVAKRGQDVALRCDPISGHVSLFWYQQALGQGPEFLTYFQNEAQLDKSGLPSDRFFAERPEGSVSTLKIQRTQQEDSAVYLCASSLLGQGSRSGYTFGSGTRLTVV.

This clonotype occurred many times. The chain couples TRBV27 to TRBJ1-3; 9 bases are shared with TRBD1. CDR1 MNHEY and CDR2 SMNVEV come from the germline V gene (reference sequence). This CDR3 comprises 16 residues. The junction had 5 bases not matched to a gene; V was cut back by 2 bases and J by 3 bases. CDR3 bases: TGTGCCAGCAGTTTAATGGGACAGGGTCGTGGAAACACCATATATTTT. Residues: CASSLMGQGRGNTIYF.

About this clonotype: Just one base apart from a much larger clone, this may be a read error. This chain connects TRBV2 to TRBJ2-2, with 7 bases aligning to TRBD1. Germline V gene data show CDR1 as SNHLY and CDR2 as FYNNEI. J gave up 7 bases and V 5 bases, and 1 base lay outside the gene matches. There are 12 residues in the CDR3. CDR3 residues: CASSRDSGELFF. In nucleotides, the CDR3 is TGTGCCAGCAGTAGGGACAGCGGGGAGCTGTTTTTT.

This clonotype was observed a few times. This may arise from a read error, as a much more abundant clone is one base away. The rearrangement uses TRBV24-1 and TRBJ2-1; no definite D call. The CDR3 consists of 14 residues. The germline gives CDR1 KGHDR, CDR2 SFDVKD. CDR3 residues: CATGDLGIDGEQFF. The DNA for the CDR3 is TGTGCCACCGGTGACCTGGGGATAGATGGTGAGCAGTTCTTC.

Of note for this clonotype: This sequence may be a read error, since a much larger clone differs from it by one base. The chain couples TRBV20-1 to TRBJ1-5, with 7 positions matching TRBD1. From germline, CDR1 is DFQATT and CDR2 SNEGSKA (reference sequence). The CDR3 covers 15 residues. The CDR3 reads CSARNTWDSSQPQHF. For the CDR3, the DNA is TGCAGTGCTAGAAATACATGGGACAGCAGTCAGCCCCAGCATTTT.

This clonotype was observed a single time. For the CDR3, the DNA is TGCGCCAGCAGCCTGGACAGAAACCATGGCTACACCTTC. The encoded protein is CASSLDRNHGYTF. The chain combines TRBV4-1 with TRBJ1-2; D may be TRBD1 (6 bases). CDR3 length: 13 residues. Germline assignment: CDR1 MGHRA and CDR2 YSYEKL. The V gene lost 4 bases and the J gene lost 6 bases, with 12 bases spanning the gap.

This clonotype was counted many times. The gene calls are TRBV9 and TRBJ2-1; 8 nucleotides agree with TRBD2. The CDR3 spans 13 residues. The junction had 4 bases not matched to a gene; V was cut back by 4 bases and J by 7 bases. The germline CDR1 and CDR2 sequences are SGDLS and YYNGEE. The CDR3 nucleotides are TGTGCCAGCAGCCCTACTAGCGGAAATGAGCAGTTCTTC. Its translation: CASSPTSGNEQFF.

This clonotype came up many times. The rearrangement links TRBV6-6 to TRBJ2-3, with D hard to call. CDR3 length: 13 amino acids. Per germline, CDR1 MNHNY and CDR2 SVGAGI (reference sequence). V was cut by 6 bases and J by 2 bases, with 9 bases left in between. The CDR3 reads CASRGPNTDTQYF. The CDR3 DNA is TGTGCCAGCAGAGGACCGAACACAGATACGCAGTATTTT.

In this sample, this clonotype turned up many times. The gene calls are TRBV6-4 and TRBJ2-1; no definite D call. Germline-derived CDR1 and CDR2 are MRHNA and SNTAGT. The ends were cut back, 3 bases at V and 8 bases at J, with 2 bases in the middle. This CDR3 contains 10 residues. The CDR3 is CASSEYEQFF. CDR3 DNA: TGTGCCAGCAGTGAATATGAGCAGTTCTTC.

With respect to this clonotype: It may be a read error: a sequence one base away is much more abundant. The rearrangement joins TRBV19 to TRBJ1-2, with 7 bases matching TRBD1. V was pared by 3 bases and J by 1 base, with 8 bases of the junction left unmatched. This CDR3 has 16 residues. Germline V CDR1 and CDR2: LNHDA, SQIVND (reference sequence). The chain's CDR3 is CASSMGQRGYNYGYTF. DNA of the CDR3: TGTGCCAGTAGTATGGGACAGAGAGGTTATAACTATGGCTACACCTTC.

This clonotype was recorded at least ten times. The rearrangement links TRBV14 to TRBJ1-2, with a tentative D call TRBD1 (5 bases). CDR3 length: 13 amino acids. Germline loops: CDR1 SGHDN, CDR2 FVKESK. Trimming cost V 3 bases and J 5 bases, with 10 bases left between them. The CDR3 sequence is CASSQNQGYGYTF. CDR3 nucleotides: TGTGCCAGCAGCCAGAACCAGGGTTATGGCTACACCTTC.

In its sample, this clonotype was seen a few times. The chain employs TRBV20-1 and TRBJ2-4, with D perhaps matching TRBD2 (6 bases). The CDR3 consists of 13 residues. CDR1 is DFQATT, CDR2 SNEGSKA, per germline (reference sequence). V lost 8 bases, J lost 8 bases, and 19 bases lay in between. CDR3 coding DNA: TGCAGTCCTTATCTGCGGGGCACAGACATTCAGTACTTC. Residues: CSPYLRGTDIQYF.

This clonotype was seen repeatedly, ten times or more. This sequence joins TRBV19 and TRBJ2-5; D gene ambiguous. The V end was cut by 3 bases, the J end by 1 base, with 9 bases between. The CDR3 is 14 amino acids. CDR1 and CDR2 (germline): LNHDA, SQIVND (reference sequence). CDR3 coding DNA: TGTGCCAGTAGTATCCTGGCCAGCCAAGAGACCCAGTACTTC. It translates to CASSILASQETQYF.

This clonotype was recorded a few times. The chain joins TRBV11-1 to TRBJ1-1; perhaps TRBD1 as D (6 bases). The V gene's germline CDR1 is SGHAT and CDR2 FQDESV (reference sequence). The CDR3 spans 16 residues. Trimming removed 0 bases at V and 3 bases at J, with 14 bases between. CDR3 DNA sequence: TGTGCCAGCAGCTTAGCGGGGGGCTGGGTTGACACTGAAGCTTTCTTT. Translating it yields CASSLAGGWVDTEAFF.